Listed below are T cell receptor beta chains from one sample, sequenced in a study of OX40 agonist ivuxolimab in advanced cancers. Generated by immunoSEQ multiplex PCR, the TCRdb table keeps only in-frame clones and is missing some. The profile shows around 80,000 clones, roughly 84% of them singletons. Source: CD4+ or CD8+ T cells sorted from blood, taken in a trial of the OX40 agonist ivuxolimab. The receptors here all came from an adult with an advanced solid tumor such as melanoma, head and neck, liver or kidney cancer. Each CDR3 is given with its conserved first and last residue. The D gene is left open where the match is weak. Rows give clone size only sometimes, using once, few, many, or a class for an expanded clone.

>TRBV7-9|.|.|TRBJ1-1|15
CASSADRRMNTEAFF
TGTGCCAGCAGCGCAGACAGGCGCATGAACACTGAAGCTTTCTTT
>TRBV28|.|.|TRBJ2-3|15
CASRPQRSYTDTQYF
TGTGCCAGCCGCCCTCAACGATCGTATACAGATACGCAGTATTTT
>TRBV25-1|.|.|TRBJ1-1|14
CASSAWQGNTEAFF
TGTGCCAGCAGTGCCTGGCAGGGGAACACTGAAGCTTTCTTT
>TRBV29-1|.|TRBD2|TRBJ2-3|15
CSVEKAGGPSDTQYF
TGCAGCGTTGAAAAGGCGGGGGGGCCATCCGATACGCAGTATTTT
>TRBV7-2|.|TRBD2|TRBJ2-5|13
CASSPSGEETQYF
TGTGCCAGCAGCCCGAGCGGGGAAGAGACCCAGTACTTC
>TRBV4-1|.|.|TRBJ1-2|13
CASSQWVNYGYTF
TGCGCCAGCAGCCAATGGGTTAACTATGGCTACACCTTC
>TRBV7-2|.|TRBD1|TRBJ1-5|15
CASSPGQGINQPQHF
TGTGCCAGCAGCCCGGGACAGGGGATTAATCAGCCCCAGCATTTT
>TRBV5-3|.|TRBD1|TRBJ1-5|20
CARSFVSFVQGAYSNQPQHF
TGTGCCAGAAGCTTTGTAAGCTTTGTACAGGGGGCCTATAGCAATCAGCCCCAGCATTTT
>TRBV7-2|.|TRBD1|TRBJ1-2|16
CASSLVAWGQGGGYTF
TGTGCCAGCAGCTTAGTGGCCTGGGGACAGGGAGGGGGCTACACCTTC
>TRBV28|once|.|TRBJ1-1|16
CASLPYQGLGNTEAFF
TGTGCCAGCCTCCCTTACCAGGGGCTGGGGAACACTGAAGCTTTCTTT
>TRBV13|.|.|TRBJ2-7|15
CASSLGGGISYEQYF
TGTGCCAGCAGCTTAGGCGGGGGAATCTCCTACGAGCAGTACTTC
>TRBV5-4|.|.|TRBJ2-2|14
CASRMDGGTGELFF
TGTGCCAGCAGGATGGACGGCGGGACCGGGGAGCTGTTTTTT
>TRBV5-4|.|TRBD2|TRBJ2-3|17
CAIQKRGAGFSRDTQYF
TGTGCCATCCAAAAACGGGGAGCGGGGTTCTCTAGAGATACGCAGTATTTT
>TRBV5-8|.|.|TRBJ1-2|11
CASSLLSGYTF
TGTGCCAGCAGCTTGTTAAGTGGCTACACCTTC
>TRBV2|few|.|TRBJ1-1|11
CASSPGAAAFF
TGTGCCAGCAGTCCAGGGGCGGCTGCTTTCTTT
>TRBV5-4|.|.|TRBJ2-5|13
CASSTRGGETQYF
TGTGCCAGCAGCACCAGGGGAGGAGAGACCCAGTACTTC
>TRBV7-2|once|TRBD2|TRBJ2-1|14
CASSLRGGLSEQFF
TGTGCCAGCAGCTTACGGGGGGGGCTTAGTGAGCAGTTCTTC
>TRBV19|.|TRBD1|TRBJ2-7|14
CASSIKQGHFEQYF
TGTGCCAGTAGTATAAAACAGGGGCATTTTGAGCAGTACTTC
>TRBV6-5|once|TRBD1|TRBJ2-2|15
CASSRDRMNTGELFF
TGTGCCAGCAGCCGGGACAGGATGAACACCGGGGAGCTGTTTTTT
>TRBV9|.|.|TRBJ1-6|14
CASSPDTFNSPLHF
TGTGCCAGCAGCCCTGACACCTTTAATTCACCCCTCCACTTT
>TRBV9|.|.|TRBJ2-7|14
CASSVTTGSYEQYF
TGTGCCAGCAGCGTGACTACAGGGAGCTACGAGCAGTACTTC
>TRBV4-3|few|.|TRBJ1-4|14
CASSLRGDNEKLFF
TGCGCCAGCAGCCTGCGGGGGGACAATGAAAAACTGTTTTTT
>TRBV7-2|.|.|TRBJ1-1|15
CASSQLGGAGTEAFF
TGTGCCAGCAGCCAACTCGGGGGGGCTGGGACTGAAGCTTTCTTT
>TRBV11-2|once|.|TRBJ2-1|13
CASSLALYNEQFF
TGTGCCAGCAGCTTGGCACTCTACAATGAGCAGTTCTTC
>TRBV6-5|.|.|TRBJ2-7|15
CASSPIRGTAYPPEF
TGTGCCAGCAGTCCCATCAGGGGAACCGCCTATCCCCCCGAATTC
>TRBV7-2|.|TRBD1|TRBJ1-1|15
CASSLGTGVNTEAFF
TGTGCCAGCAGCTTAGGGACAGGTGTGAACACTGAAGCTTTCTTT
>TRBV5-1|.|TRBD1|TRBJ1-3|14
CASSTGDSGNTIYF
TGCGCCAGCAGCACAGGGGACTCTGGAAACACCATATATTTT
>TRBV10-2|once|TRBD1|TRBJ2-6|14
CASRDRAGANVLTF
TGCGCCAGCAGAGACAGGGCTGGGGCCAACGTCCTGACTTTC
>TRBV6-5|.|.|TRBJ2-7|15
CASSAPGPRLYEQYF
TGTGCCAGCAGTGCTCCGGGACCGAGACTCTACGAGCAGTACTTC
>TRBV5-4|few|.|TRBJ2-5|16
CASSSRTRQDQETQYF
TGTGCCAGCAGCTCCCGAACCCGACAGGATCAAGAGACCCAGTACTTC